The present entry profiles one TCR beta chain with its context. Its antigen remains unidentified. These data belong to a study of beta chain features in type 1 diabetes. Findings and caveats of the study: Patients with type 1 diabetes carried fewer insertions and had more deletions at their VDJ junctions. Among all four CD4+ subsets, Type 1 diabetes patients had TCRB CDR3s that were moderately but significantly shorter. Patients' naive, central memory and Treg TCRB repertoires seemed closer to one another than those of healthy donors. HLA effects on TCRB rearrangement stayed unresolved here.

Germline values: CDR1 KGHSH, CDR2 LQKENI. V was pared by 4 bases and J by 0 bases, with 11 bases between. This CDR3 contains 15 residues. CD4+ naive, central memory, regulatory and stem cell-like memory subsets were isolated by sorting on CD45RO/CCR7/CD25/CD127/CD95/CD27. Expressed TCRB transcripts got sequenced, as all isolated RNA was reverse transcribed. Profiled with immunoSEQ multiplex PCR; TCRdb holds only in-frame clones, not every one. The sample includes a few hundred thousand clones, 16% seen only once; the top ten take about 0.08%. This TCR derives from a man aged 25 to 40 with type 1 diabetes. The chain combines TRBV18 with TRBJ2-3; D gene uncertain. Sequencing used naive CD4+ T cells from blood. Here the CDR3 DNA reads TGTGCCAGCTCACTCGCGGCCCATAGCACAGATACGCAGTATTTT. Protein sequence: CASSLAAHSTDTQYF.